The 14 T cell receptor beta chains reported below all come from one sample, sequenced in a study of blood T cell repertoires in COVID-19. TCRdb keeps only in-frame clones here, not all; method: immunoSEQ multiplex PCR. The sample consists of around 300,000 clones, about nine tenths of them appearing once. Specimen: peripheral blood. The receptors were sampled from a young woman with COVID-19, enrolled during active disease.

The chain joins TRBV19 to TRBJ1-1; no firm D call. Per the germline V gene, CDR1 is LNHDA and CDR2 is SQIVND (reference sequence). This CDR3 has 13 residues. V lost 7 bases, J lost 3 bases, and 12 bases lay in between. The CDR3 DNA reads TGTGCCAGTACAGCGGGCCCTCACACTGAAGCTTTCTTT. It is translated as CASTAGPHTEAFF.

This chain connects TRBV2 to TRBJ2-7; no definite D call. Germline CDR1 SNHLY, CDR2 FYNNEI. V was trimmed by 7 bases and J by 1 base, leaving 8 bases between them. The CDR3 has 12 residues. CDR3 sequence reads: CASNLVSYEQYF. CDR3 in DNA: TGTGCCAGCAATCTAGTATCCTACGAGCAGTACTTC. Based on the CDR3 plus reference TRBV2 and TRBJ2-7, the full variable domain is EPEVTQTPSHQVTQMGQEVILRCVPISNHLYFYWYRQILGQKVEFLVSFYNNEISEKSEIFDDQFSVERPDGSNFTLKIRSTKLEDSAMYFCASNLVSYEQYFGPGTRLTVT.

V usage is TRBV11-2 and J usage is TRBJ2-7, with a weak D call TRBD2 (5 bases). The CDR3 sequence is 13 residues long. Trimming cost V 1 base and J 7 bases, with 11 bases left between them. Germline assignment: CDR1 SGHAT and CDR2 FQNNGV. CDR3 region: CASSLASGREQYF. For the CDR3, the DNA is TGTGCCAGCAGCTTAGCTTCGGGAAGGGAGCAGTACTTC.

DNA of the CDR3: TGTGCCTGGAGTGGTGGGGGAGGTGGTTCACCCCTCCACTTT. Protein sequence: CAWSGGGGGSPLHF. V gene TRBV30 combines with J gene TRBJ1-6; a weak D match, TRBD1 (5 bases). The CDR3 length is 14 residues. The germline V and J ends were trimmed by 1 base and 9 bases, with 13 bases remaining between them. Germline V gene data show CDR1 as GTSNPN and CDR2 as SVGIG (reference sequence).

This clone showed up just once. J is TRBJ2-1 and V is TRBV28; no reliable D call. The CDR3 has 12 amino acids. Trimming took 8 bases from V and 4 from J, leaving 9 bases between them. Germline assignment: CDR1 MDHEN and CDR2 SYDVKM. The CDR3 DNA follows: TGTGCCAGCCTAGGTACGTACAATGAGCAGTTCTTC. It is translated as CASLGTYNEQFF.

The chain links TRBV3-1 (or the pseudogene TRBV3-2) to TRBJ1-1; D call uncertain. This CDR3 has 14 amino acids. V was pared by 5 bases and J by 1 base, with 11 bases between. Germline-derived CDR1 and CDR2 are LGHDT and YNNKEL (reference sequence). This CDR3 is CASSSRRGNTEAFF. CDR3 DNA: TGTGCCAGCAGCTCGAGGCGGGGGAACACTGAAGCTTTCTTT.

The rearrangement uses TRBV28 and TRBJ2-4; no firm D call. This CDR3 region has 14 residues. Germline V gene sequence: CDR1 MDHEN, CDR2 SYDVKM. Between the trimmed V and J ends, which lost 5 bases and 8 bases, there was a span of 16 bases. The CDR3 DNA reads TGTGCCAGCAGTCCCTCCCCGGAGATGGACATTCAGTACTTC. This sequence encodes CASSPSPEMDIQYF. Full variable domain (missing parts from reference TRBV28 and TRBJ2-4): DVKVTQSSRYLVKRTGEKVFLECVQDMDHENMFWYRQDPGLGLRLIYFSYDVKMKEKGDIPEGYSVSREKKERFSLILESASTNQTSMYLCASSPSPEMDIQYFGAGTRLSVL.

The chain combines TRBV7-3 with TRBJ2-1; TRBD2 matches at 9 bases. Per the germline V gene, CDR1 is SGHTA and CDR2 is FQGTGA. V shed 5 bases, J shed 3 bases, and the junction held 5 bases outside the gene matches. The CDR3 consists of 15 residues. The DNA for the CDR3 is TGTGCCAGCAGCGCGACTAGCGGAGACTACAATGAGCAGTTCTTC. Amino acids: CASSATSGDYNEQFF.

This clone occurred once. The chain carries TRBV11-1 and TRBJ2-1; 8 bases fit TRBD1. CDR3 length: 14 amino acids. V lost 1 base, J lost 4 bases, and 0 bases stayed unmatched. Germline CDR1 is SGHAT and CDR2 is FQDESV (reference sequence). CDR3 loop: CASSLGTGYNEQFF. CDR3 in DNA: TGTGCCAGCAGCTTAGGGACAGGGTACAATGAGCAGTTCTTC.

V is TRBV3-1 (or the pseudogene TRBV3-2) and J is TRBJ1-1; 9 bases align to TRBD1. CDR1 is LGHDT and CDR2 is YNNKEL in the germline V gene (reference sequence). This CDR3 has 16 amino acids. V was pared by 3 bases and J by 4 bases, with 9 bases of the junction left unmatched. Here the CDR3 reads CASSQGTGKVLTEAFF. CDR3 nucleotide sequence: TGTGCCAGCAGCCAGGGGACAGGGAAGGTCCTCACTGAAGCTTTCTTT.

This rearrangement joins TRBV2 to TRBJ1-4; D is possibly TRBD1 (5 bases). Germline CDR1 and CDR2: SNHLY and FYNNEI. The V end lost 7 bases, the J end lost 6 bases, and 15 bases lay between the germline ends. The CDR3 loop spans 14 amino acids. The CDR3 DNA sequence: TGTGCCAGCACAAGGTCAGGAGGGGATGAAAAACTGTTTTTT. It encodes CASTRSGGDEKLFF. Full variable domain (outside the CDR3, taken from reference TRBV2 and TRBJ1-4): EPEVTQTPSHQVTQMGQEVILRCVPISNHLYFYWYRQILGQKVEFLVSFYNNEISEKSEIFDDQFSVERPDGSNFTLKIRSTKLEDSAMYFCASTRSGGDEKLFFGSGTQLSVL.

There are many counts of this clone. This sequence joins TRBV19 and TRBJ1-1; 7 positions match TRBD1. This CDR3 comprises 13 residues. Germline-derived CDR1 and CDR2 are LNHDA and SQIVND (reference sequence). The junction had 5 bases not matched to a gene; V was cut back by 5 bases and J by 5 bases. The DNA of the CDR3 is TGTGCCAGTAGTCGACAGGGAGATACTGAAGCTTTCTTT. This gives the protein CASSRQGDTEAFF. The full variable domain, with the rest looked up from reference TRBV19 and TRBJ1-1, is DGGITQSPKYLFRKEGQNVTLSCEQNLNHDAMYWYRQDPGQGLRLIYYSQIVNDFQKGDIAEGYSVSREKKESFPLTVTSAQKNPTAFYLCASSRQGDTEAFFGQGTRLTVV.

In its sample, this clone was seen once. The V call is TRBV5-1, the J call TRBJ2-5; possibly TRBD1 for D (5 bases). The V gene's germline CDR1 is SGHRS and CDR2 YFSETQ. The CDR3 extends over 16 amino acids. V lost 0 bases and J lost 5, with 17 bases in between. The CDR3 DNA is TGCGCCAGCAGCTTGGCGGCAGGGTCCCTTGGGGAGACCCAGTACTTC. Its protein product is CASSLAAGSLGETQYF.

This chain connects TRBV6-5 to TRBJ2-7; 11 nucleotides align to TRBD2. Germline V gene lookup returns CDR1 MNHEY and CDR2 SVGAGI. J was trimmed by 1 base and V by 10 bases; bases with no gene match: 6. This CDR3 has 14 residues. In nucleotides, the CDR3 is TGTGCCACAACACTAGCGGGAGAGTCCTACGAGCAGTACTTC. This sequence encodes CATTLAGESYEQYF.